These T cell receptor beta chains were read from a single sample in a study of shared clonotypes between healthy human individuals. Generated by immunoSEQ multiplex PCR, the TCRdb table keeps only in-frame clones and is missing some. The sample has 500,000 to 650,000 clones; 70% to 80% are singletons. The specimen sequenced was PBMCs. The receptors derive from a woman aged 40 to 50 in good health. Some clones in this sample may be carry-over from other donors' samples. CDR3s include the opening cysteine and the closing phenylalanine or tryptophan. Each record gives: V gene, D gene, clone size, J gene, CDR3 DNA, CDR3 protein. A D gene is named only where the DNA matches it firmly. A row's size may be missing; if present it is once, few, many or a size class.

TRBV7-2	TRBD1	-	TRBJ2-3	TGTGCCAGCAGCCCGGACAGGGTGAGGGCAGATACGCAGTATTTT	CASSPDRVRADTQYF
TRBV6-1	TRBD1	-	TRBJ1-5	TGTGCCAGCAGTCTCGGGACAGGGAATGGTCAGCCCCAGCATTTT	CASSLGTGNGQPQHF
TRBV19	TRBD1	-	TRBJ1-1	TGTGCCAGTAGTATATTGCTGGGGACAGGGGACGCTGAAGCTTTCTTT	CASSILLGTGDAEAFF
TRBV18	-	-	TRBJ1-4	TGTGCCAGCTCACGGACAGATAATGAAAAACTGTTTTTT	CASSRTDNEKLFF
TRBV4-3	-	-	TRBJ1-1	TGCGCCAGCAGCCAAGTAGGGGGAAGTATAGTGGGCACTGAAGCTTTCTTT	CASSQVGGSIVGTEAFF
TRBV15	TRBD1	few	TRBJ1-1	TGTGCCACCAGCAGAGAGAGGACAGGGAAAGCTTTCTTT	CATSRERTGKAFF
TRBV27	-	-	TRBJ2-7	TGTGCCAGCAGTTTACCCGGGGCCTACGAGCAGTACTTC	CASSLPGAYEQYF
TRBV5-6	-	-	TRBJ1-4	TGTGCCAGCAGCTTGCGCAGGTTTAATGAAAAACTGTTTTTT	CASSLRRFNEKLFF
TRBV18	-	-	TRBJ2-3	TGTGCCAGCTCACCGGGGGGGCCAGATACGCAGTATTTT	CASSPGGPDTQYF
TRBV7-7	-	-	TRBJ2-6	TGTGCTAGCAGCTTAGGGGGACTGAGCTCTGGGGCCAACGTCCTGACTTTC	CASSLGGLSSGANVLTF
TRBV30	-	-	TRBJ1-3	TGTGCCTGGAGTCTCGCGGTGCCTGGAAACACCATATATTTT	CAWSLAVPGNTIYF
TRBV6-1	-	-	TRBJ1-5	TGTGCCAGCAGTGAGGTACGGCACCAGCATTTT	CASSEVRHQHF
TRBV11-2	-	once	TRBJ2-7	TGTGCCAGCAGCTTAGATCGAAGGGAGCAGTACTTC	CASSLDRREQYF
TRBV6-5	-	many	TRBJ2-4	TGTGCCAGCAGTAAGGGACTGGGAAAAAACATTCAGTACTTC	CASSKGLGKNIQYF
TRBV11-2	-	-	TRBJ2-7	TGTGCCAGCAGCTCCGGGGGAGGAGCCTACGAGCAGTACTTC	CASSSGGGAYEQYF
TRBV4-1	-	-	TRBJ2-1	TGCGCCAGCAGCCCTATTGGGCGGAGGCCCCCCTACAATGAGCAGTTCTTC	CASSPIGRRPPYNEQFF
TRBV2	TRBD1	-	TRBJ1-1	TGTGCCAGCAGTGAAAGGGCAGGGGGTTCTCCTGAAGCTTTCTTT	CASSERAGGSPEAFF
TRBV4-1	TRBD2	-	TRBJ2-3	TGCGCCAGCAGCCAAGATCGGACTAGCTCAGATACGCAGTATTTT	CASSQDRTSSDTQYF
TRBV7-2	-	-	TRBJ1-5	TGTGCCAGCAGCCCCTTGGGGGGGAGTCAGGGCAATCAGCCCCAGCATTTT	CASSPLGGSQGNQPQHF
TRBV6-5	TRBD2	-	TRBJ2-7	TGTGCCAGCAGTTACTCGACTAGCGGGATTTACGAGCAGTACTTC	CASSYSTSGIYEQYF
TRBV5-1	TRBD2	once	TRBJ2-7	TGCGCCAGCAGCTTATTCCTAGCGGGGGCCTCCTACGAGCAGTACTTC	CASSLFLAGASYEQYF
TRBV27	-	-	TRBJ1-1	TGTGCCAGCAGTCAAAGGGGACGCCACCAAGCTTTCTTT	CASSQRGRHQAFF
TRBV7-9	TRBD2	-	TRBJ2-1	TGTGCCAGCAGCCTGGGACTAGCGGGCACGAGCTCCTACAATGAGCAGTTCTTC	CASSLGLAGTSSYNEQFF
TRBV30	-	-	TRBJ2-7	TGTGCCTGGAGAGATGTGAGGGCCGCCTACGAGCAGTACTTC	CAWRDVRAAYEQYF
TRBV19	TRBD2	-	TRBJ2-1	TGTGCCAGTAGCCCCGGGACTAGCGGGAGTAATGAGCAGTTCTTC	CASSPGTSGSNEQFF
TRBV11-3	-	-	TRBJ2-3	TGTGCCAGCAGCTTAGGAGGGGGTAGCACAGATACGCAGTATTTT	CASSLGGGSTDTQYF
TRBV28	TRBD1	once	TRBJ2-1	TGTGCCAGCAGTTTTGGGACAGGGGTCGGTGAGCAGTTCTTC	CASSFGTGVGEQFF
TRBV30	-	-	TRBJ1-5	TGTGCCTACCAGGGAGTTAATAGCAATCAGCCCCAGCATTTT	CAYQGVNSNQPQHF
TRBV27	-	-	TRBJ2-3	TGTGCCAGCAGTTTAACGCACGGGACGGGCAATACGCAGTATTTT	CASSLTHGTGNTQYF
TRBV4-1	TRBD1	-	TRBJ1-5	TGCGCCAACAGCCAAGAAGAGGTGGGACAGGGGTATCAGCCCCAGCATTTT	CANSQEEVGQGYQPQHF
TRBV7-9	TRBD1	-	TRBJ2-7	TGTGCCAGCAGCTTAGAGGACAGGGCCTACGAGCAGTACTTC	CASSLEDRAYEQYF
TRBV2	-	-	TRBJ2-1	TGTGCCAGCCCGGGCCCATACAATGAGCAGTTCTTC	CASPGPYNEQFF
TRBV7-2	-	-	TRBJ1-2	TGTGCCAGCAGCACTAGTGGAACAGATAACTATGGCTACACCTTC	CASSTSGTDNYGYTF
TRBV28	-	many	TRBJ1-2	TGTGCCAGCAAGGGAACCGCTTATGGCTACACCTTC	CASKGTAYGYTF
TRBV6-9	-	few	TRBJ1-5	TGTGCCTGGGGCAGGCTCTATAGCAATCAGCCCCAGCATTTT	CAWGRLYSNQPQHF
TRBV25-1	TRBD1	few	TRBJ2-7	TGTGCCAGCGGCGGACAGGGTCGATCCTACGAGCAGTACTTC	CASGGQGRSYEQYF
TRBV9	-	-	TRBJ2-5	TGTGCCAGCAGCGTAGCGTCGGGAGAGTTAGAGACCCAGTACTTC	CASSVASGELETQYF
TRBV28	TRBD2	many	TRBJ2-7	TGTGCCAGCCGACGGCAAGCGGGAGGGACCTACGAGCAGTACTTC	CASRRQAGGTYEQYF
TRBV7-2	-	-	TRBJ1-5	TGTGCCAGCAGCTTATCTCGGGGTTTAAGTCAGCCCCAGCATTTT	CASSLSRGLSQPQHF
TRBV18	TRBD1	-	TRBJ2-3	TGTGCCAGCTCACCACTTGGGACAGGGGGTTTCGATACGCAGTATTTT	CASSPLGTGGFDTQYF
TRBV5-1	TRBD2	-	TRBJ2-5	TGCGCCAGCAGCCGGACTAGCGGGAGTAGTGCGGGAGAGACCCAGTACTTC	CASSRTSGSSAGETQYF
TRBV5-1	TRBD2	-	TRBJ2-7	TGCGCCAGCAGCGCGGGGGGACTAGCGGGAGTGTTCTACGAGCAGTACTTC	CASSAGGLAGVFYEQYF
TRBV30	-	-	TRBJ1-3	TGTGCCTGGAGTGCGGGGCTAGGGAGCGGAAACACCATATATTTT	CAWSAGLGSGNTIYF
TRBV25-1	-	few	TRBJ1-1	TGTGCCGCCCGAGGGGGAAACACTGAAGCTTTCTTT	CAARGGNTEAFF
TRBV18	-	-	TRBJ1-2	TGTGCCAGCTCACCACCACTACAGGACTATGGCTACACCTTC	CASSPPLQDYGYTF